This T cell receptor (beta chain) was obtained from a study of control samples from healthy donors and cancer patients. The method was immunoSEQ multiplex PCR; TCRdb's version includes in-frame clones alone and lacks a portion of them. The table records about 170,000 clones, 70% to 90% of them present only once. The sequenced sample consisted of blood. The sequence came from a man between 25 and 39 years old in good health.

CDR3 sequence reads: CASSPTGGWGTIYF. The CDR3 DNA follows: TGTGCCAGCAGCCCGACCGGGGGGTGGGGCACCATATATTTT. This chain uses TRBV7-8 with TRBJ1-3, with a possible D match to TRBD1 (5 bases). V dropped 5 bases and J dropped 9 bases, with 17 bases sitting between them. The germline CDR1 and CDR2 sequences are SGHVS and FQNEAQ. This CDR3 spans 14 amino acids.